Below, 7 T cell receptor beta chains from the same sample are listed, as sequenced in a study of T-cell memory formation after mild COVID-19. TCRdb fed the 5' RACE reads into MiXCR, producing one record per CDR3 protein. The sample records 250,000 to 300,000 distinct CDR3 sequences, 15% to 20% being singletons. What was sequenced was PBMCs or a T cell subset sorted from them (not recorded which). These receptors were collected from a man aged 18 to 35 who had mild COVID-19 (a few samples of this study predate the infection). Cell type and time point are not known.

This clonotype has only a few counts. V is TRBV6-5 and J is TRBJ1-5; possible D gene TRBD1, 6 bases. CDR1 MNHEY and CDR2 SVGAGI come from the germline V gene. V was clipped by 5 bases and J by 1 base, with 12 bases between them. The CDR3 is made up of 15 amino acids. The DNA of the CDR3 is TGTGCCAGCAGTAACACAGGGATGAGCAATCAGCCCCAGCATTTT. Its protein is CASSNTGMSNQPQHF.

The chain is built from TRBV5-1 and TRBJ2-1, with a tentative D call TRBD2 (6 bases). The V gene lost 6 bases and the J gene lost 10 bases, with 14 bases spanning the gap. The CDR3 sequence is 12 residues long. Germline V CDR1 and CDR2: SGHRS, YFSETQ. The chain's CDR3 is CASTKGGAEQFF. DNA for the CDR3: TGCGCCAGCACCAAGGGCGGGGCCGAGCAGTTCTTC. Based on the CDR3 plus reference TRBV5-1 and TRBJ2-1, the full variable domain is KAGVTQTPRYLIKTRGQQVTLSCSPISGHRSVSWYQQTPGQGLQFLFEYFSETQRNKGNFPGRFSGRQFSNSRSEMNVSTLELGDSALYLCASTKGGAEQFFGPGTRLTVL.

V and J are TRBV28 and TRBJ2-4, with D tentatively TRBD2 (5 bases). The V gene lost 5 bases and the J gene lost 0 bases, with 14 bases spanning the gap. The CDR3 runs to 16 residues. Germline values: CDR1 MDHEN, CDR2 SYDVKM. The CDR3 nucleotides read TGTGCCAGCAGTAAAGGACTGGGAGTAGCCAAAAACATTCAGTACTTC. This codes for CASSKGLGVAKNIQYF.

In its sample, this clonotype was seen many times. V and J are TRBV14 and TRBJ2-5; D call uncertain. CDR1 and CDR2 from the germline V gene are SGHDN and FVKESK. Deletions cut 0 bases from V and 5 bases from J, with 22 bases between. This CDR3 has 18 residues. The CDR3 region has the DNA TGTGCCAGCAGCCAAGACCCCCCTGGGGTAGCCATAGTGGAGACCCAGTACTTC. Translated, it gives CASSQDPPGVAIVETQYF.

This clonotype has a handful of counts. V usage is TRBV4-1 and J usage is TRBJ2-2; a possible D gene is TRBD1 (5 bases). The CDR3 is 16 residues long. Germline CDR1 and CDR2: MGHRA and YSYEKL. V lost 0 bases and J lost 4, with 12 bases in between. CDR3 protein: CASSQERGYVTGELFF. The CDR3 bases are TGCGCCAGCAGCCAAGAAAGGGGCTATGTCACCGGGGAGCTGTTTTTT.

The rearrangement joins TRBV6-5 to TRBJ1-1; TRBD1 is a possible D gene (5 bases). The CDR3 is 16 amino acids. Trimming took off 0 bases at V and 1 base at J, with 12 bases between the two ends. Germline CDR1 and CDR2: MNHEY and SVGAGI. The CDR3 DNA is TGTGCCAGCAGTTACTCGAAGTCAAGGGGGAACACTGAAGCTTTCTTT. Amino acids: CASSYSKSRGNTEAFF.

This chain links TRBV5-1 with TRBJ2-5; no reliable D call. Germline-derived CDR1 and CDR2 are SGHRS and YFSETQ. V gave up 5 bases and J gave up 0 bases, with 2 bases separating them. The CDR3 extends over 11 amino acids. The CDR3 protein is CASRYQETQYF. The CDR3 DNA reads as TGCGCCAGCAGGTACCAAGAGACCCAGTACTTC.